Following are 10 T cell receptor beta chains from one sample sequenced in a study of TIL therapy for anti-PD-1-resistant metastatic lung cancer. The immunoSEQ assay was v3. Libraries were prepared by immunoSEQ multiplex PCR; TCRdb keeps only in-frame clonotypes and omits some of them. The sample consists of about 19,000 clones, 75% to 80% of them appearing once. Time point denoted: pre-treatment sample, taken before nivolumab and TIL therapy. Here the sequenced sample was blood, taken at baseline. The receptors originated from a person between 30 and 80 years old with non-small cell lung cancer.

This chain uses TRBV19 with TRBJ1-2, with a tentative D call TRBD1 (5 bases). V lost 3 bases to trimming and J lost 5 bases, with 13 bases between them. Looked up from germline, CDR1 is LNHDA and CDR2 is SQIVND (reference sequence). This CDR3 comprises 14 residues. In DNA, the CDR3 is TGTGCCAGTAGTATTCCTGGGGCGCGGTATGGCTACACCTTC. It translates to CASSIPGARYGYTF.

The V call is TRBV28, the J call TRBJ1-1; D gene ambiguous. This CDR3 region has 14 residues. Germline loops: CDR1 MDHEN, CDR2 SYDVKM. The V end was cut by 4 bases, the J end by 10 bases, with 19 bases between. Here the CDR3 DNA reads TGTGCCAGCAGTTCGCAGACGGTTTCGAGGGCAGCTTTCTTT. Its protein is CASSSQTVSRAAFF. The complete variable domain, with remaining parts taken from reference TRBV28 and TRBJ1-1, reads DVKVTQSSRYLVKRTGEKVFLECVQDMDHENMFWYRQDPGLGLRLIYFSYDVKMKEKGDIPEGYSVSREKKERFSLILESASTNQTSMYLCASSSQTVSRAAFFGQGTRLTVV.

V usage is TRBV7-8 and J usage is TRBJ2-5, with 9 bases that match TRBD2. Germline CDR1 SGHVS, CDR2 FQNEAQ. Trimming at V came to 2 bases and at J to 2 bases, leaving 3 bases not matched to a gene. The CDR3 runs to 15 residues. In nucleotides, the CDR3 is TGTGCCAGCAGCTTAAGCGGGGGGAAACAAGAGACCCAGTACTTC. Protein: CASSLSGGKQETQYF.

This chain connects TRBV9 to TRBJ1-1; 9 nucleotides align to TRBD1. Per germline, CDR1 SGDLS and CDR2 YYNGEE. The CDR3 has 16 residues. The junction had 8 bases not matched to a gene; V was cut back by 4 bases and J by 1 base. The CDR3 DNA reads as TGTGCCAGCAGCCCGGGGACAGGGAAGGGGAACACTGAAGCTTTCTTT. Protein sequence: CASSPGTGKGNTEAFF.

The genes are TRBV28 and TRBJ1-1, with D possibly TRBD1 on 5 matching bases. The CDR3 totals 18 residues. The V gene's germline CDR1 is MDHEN and CDR2 SYDVKM. The V and J ends lost 2 bases and 0 bases respectively, with 19 bases between them. This CDR3 reads CASSLSLFSGRMNTEAFF. For the CDR3, the DNA is TGTGCCAGCAGTTTAAGTCTATTCTCAGGGAGAATGAACACTGAAGCTTTCTTT.

This clone turned up a few times. This chain connects TRBV3-1 (or the pseudogene TRBV3-2) to TRBJ2-3; D is ambiguous. From germline, CDR1 is LGHDT and CDR2 YNNKEL (reference sequence). Trimming removed 1 base from V and 2 bases from J, with 10 bases in between. The CDR3 runs to 15 residues. The CDR3 region has the DNA TGTGCCAGCAGCCAAGCGACGGATTACACAGATACGCAGTATTTT. Translating gives CASSQATDYTDTQYF.

The J gene is TRBJ2-7, the V gene TRBV27; D is undetermined. Deletions cut 6 bases from V and 6 bases from J, with 18 bases between. Germline CDR1 is MNHEY and CDR2 is SMNVEV (reference sequence). The CDR3 runs 14 residues. CDR3 protein: CASRRSGPSGEQYF. CDR3 in DNA: TGTGCCAGCAGACGATCGGGCCCTTCGGGCGAGCAGTACTTC.

The chain combines TRBV30 with TRBJ1-1, with D tentatively TRBD1 (6 bases). This CDR3 has 15 residues. The V end was cut by 6 bases, the J end by 0 bases, with 17 bases between. Germline CDR1 and CDR2: GTSNPN and SVGIG (reference sequence). The CDR3 here is CACHGGQLMNTEAFF. In nucleotides, the CDR3 is TGTGCCTGTCACGGGGGGCAGCTTATGAACACTGAAGCTTTCTTT. Looking up the rest from reference TRBV30 and TRBJ1-1 gives the full variable domain: SQTIHQWPATLVQPVGSPLSLECTVEGTSNPNLYWYRQAAGRGLQLLFYSVGIGQISSEVPQNLSASRPQDRQFILSSKKLLLSDSGFYLCACHGGQLMNTEAFFGQGTRLTVV.

The chain has TRBV7-6 and TRBJ2-1, with TRBD2 matching over 10 bases. Germline lookup yields CDR1 SGHVS and CDR2 FNYEAQ. V dropped 5 bases and J dropped 0; count of bases not matched to a gene: 1. The CDR3 loop spans 15 amino acids. For the CDR3, the DNA is TGTGCCAGCAGCCCTAGCGGGAGCTCCTACAATGAGCAGTTCTTC. Translating it yields CASSPSGSSYNEQFF.

The chain carries TRBV27 and TRBJ2-3; D remains unclear. Per the germline V gene, CDR1 is MNHEY and CDR2 is SMNVEV (reference sequence). The CDR3 is made up of 15 amino acids. The V end lost 5 bases, the J end lost 6 bases, and 18 bases lay between the germline ends. The CDR3 coding sequence is TGTGCCAGCAGTCCCTACCTACCAGAGCAGGATACGCAGTATTTT. It codes for CASSPYLPEQDTQYF.